The T cell receptor (beta chain) described here comes from a study of T cells in Graves' hyperthyroidism and ophthalmopathy (dated by TCRdb to the late 2010s). In the study overall: Peripheral blood samples were taken at initial diagnosis, before any treatment was given. To identify distinguishing TCR V-J signatures, a discovery cohort of around 98 patients was used, comprising 43 with Graves' ophthalmopathy and around 57 with stable Graves' hyperthyroidism. Prospective prediction of ophthalmopathy was tested in an independent validation cohort of fewer than 20 hyperthyroidism patients and 17 patients who later progressed to ophthalmopathy. The 100 discovery patients were divided at random into training and test sets in a 7:3 ratio. The study also compared thyroid tissue and blood T-cell repertoires from a handful of Graves' hyperthyroidism patients. Following sampling, methimazole starting at 30 mg daily was given to hyperthyroidism patients, and high-dose intravenous methylprednisolone was given to ophthalmopathy patients. According to the paper, TCR Vbeta CDR3 sequencing was carried out on roughly 130 peripheral blood samples, which came from some 41 ophthalmopathy, around 74 hyperthyroidism and roughly 17 progressor patients. Paper-wide results and their limitations: A 13 V-J signature model separated ophthalmopathy from stable hyperthyroidism, with around 88% sensitivity and about 81% specificity in cross-validation and 80%/75% in testing. During validation, the model predicted progression to ophthalmopathy a median of approximately 7 months ahead of onset, with around 71% sensitivity and about 75% specificity. Blood samples also contained most of the expanded thyroid clonotypes (frequency above 0.001), which suggests that blood repertoires may reflect thyroid immune responses. Sample size was not statistically predetermined, and investigators were not blinded to group allocation.

Moderately to severely active disease, a Clinical Activity Score of at least 3, a NOSPECS grade of at least 4, and a duration under 3 months were present in ophthalmopathy patients. Patients with uncontrolled infections, other autoimmune diseases, pregnancy or lactation were excluded. Diagnoses relied on clinical symptoms, serum thyroxine and TRAb, thyroid ultrasound and orbital computed tomography. PBMCs were separated from roughly 10 ml of fresh peripheral blood using Ficoll-Paque density gradient centrifugation. Total RNA was extracted using Trizol reagent, and RNA quality was assessed on an Agilent 2100 Bioanalyzer. Amplification of TCR beta CDR3 regions was carried out from RNA transcripts. A first-round RT-PCR of the TCR CDR3 used the HTBI primer set with the Qiagen OneStep RT-PCR kit. A second multiplex PCR round built the libraries, followed by size selection and purification. Libraries were sequenced paired-end with 100 bp reads on an Illumina HiSeq2000. Processing in the source paper ran as follows. SOAPnuke was used to process the raw data, removing reads that contained adapters or uncalled bases, had a mean Phred below 15, or lacked an exact match to the constant primer or identifier. High-quality paired reads were merged using COPE v1.2.5, and each unique nucleotide sequence was defined as a clonotype. MiTCR v1.1 was used to align clonotypes to the IMGT TRBV, TRBD and TRBJ reference segments. Analysis was restricted to V-J combinations with a frequency above 0.0001, which covered roughly 99% of repertoires. The TCS score was defined as F50 (clonal expansion) divided by E x V (chaos), with BLOSUM62-based TCRdist calculated between CDR3 peptides within each V-J. Welch's t-statistics and random forest reduced 514 V-J features to under 15, which were used in a naive Bayes classifier (R e1071). Through fastp at Q25 and MiXCR, TCRdb rebuilt clones from the public reads, retaining in-frame beta chains. Rows merge per CDR3 protein into single entries with the most common DNA and genes. The V and J calls and clone size are TCRdb's, not the authors'. The sample has hundreds of thousands of distinct CDR3 sequences on record, about 20% of them singletons. Clones ranked in the top ten supply 34% of the sample.

Only one count was recorded for this clonotype. Its antigen is currently not known. No base-level quality is on record; no much larger clone is a single base apart. Single-read evidence is weak. The CDR3 covers 13 residues, taking in both the cysteine and the phenylalanine. The kept DNA is CDR3 alone, 39 bases in frame from the first base. CDR1 and CDR2, looked up from the germline V gene (reference sequence), are MNHEY and SMNVEV. V is pared back by 2 bases and J by 6 bases, with 10 bases lying between the germline termini. The source material was blood. The sequence was obtained from a man aged 25 to 45 with Graves' ophthalmopathy. The chain is made from TRBV27 and TRBJ1-1; a tentative D match to TRBD1 spans 5 bases. Here is the DNA: TGTGCCAGCAGTTTAATGGGGACTTCTGAAGCTTTCTTT. The resulting protein is CASSLMGTSEAFF.